This is a list of T cell receptor beta chains from one sample in a study of cytomegalovirus exposure and HLA in healthy donors. Sequencing was performed with immunoSEQ multiplex PCR; in TCRdb, only in-frame clones are kept and a portion is missing. Here the sample spans roughly 89,000 clones, roughly 76% being singletons. Material for sequencing was PBMCs. These receptors came from a woman in her 30s in good health and CMV-seronegative. Both conserved end residues are part of each CDR3. The D gene is left open where the match is weak. The size of a clone is reported for some rows only, either as once, few or many, or as a class for expanded clones.

abundance	v_gene	len	j_gene	d_gene	CDR3aa	CDR3nt
NA	TRBV2	15	TRBJ1-5	TRBD1	CASRGLDRVNQPQHF	TGTGCCAGCAGGGGTCTCGACAGGGTCAATCAGCCCCAGCATTTT
NA	TRBV28	14	TRBJ2-7	NA	CASSWSGGGAEQYF	TGTGCCAGCAGCTGGTCGGGTGGCGGGGCCGAGCAGTACTTC
NA	TRBV4-1	17	TRBJ2-7	TRBD2	CASSQGIAGLGTYEQYF	TGCGCCAGCAGCCAGGGTATAGCGGGCCTGGGTACATACGAGCAGTACTTC
NA	TRBV7-8	17	TRBJ2-7	TRBD1	CASSLTGQGVFGDEQYF	TGTGCCAGCAGCTTAACCGGACAGGGGGTGTTTGGGGACGAGCAGTACTTC
NA	TRBV28	13	TRBJ1-1	NA	CASSFLLNTEAFF	TGTGCCAGCAGTTTCCTTTTGAACACTGAAGCTTTCTTT
NA	TRBV28	16	TRBJ2-3	NA	CASSHRVGVGTDTQYF	TGTGCCAGCAGTCACCGCGTCGGGGTGGGCACAGATACGCAGTATTTT
NA	TRBV18	14	TRBJ2-5	TRBD1	CASSRLGQGETQYF	TGTGCCAGCTCACGCCTAGGACAGGGGGAGACCCAGTACTTC
NA	TRBV5-6	17	TRBJ2-6	NA	CASSLGLTYSGANVLTF	TGTGCCAGCAGCTTGGGTCTGACTTACTCTGGGGCCAACGTCCTGACTTTC
NA	TRBV11-2	14	TRBJ1-2	NA	CASSLPTGPYGYTF	TGTGCCAGCAGCTTACCCACAGGGCCCTATGGCTACACCTTC
NA	TRBV7-2	14	TRBJ2-2	NA	CASSYDSPAGELFF	TGTGCCAGCAGCTACGACTCCCCGGCTGGGGAGCTGTTTTTT
NA	TRBV5-1	16	TRBJ2-1	TRBD2	CASSLVTSGHYNEQFF	TGCGCCAGCAGCCTAGTGACTAGCGGACATTACAATGAGCAGTTCTTC
NA	TRBV6-5	15	TRBJ2-7	NA	CASSSSEWSSYEQYF	TGTGCCAGCAGTTCGTCCGAGTGGAGCTCCTACGAGCAGTACTTC
NA	TRBV10-1	21	TRBJ2-1	TRBD2	CASSLIPGTSGRASAYNEQFF	TGCGCCAGCAGCCTTATTCCCGGGACTAGCGGGAGGGCCTCGGCCTACAATGAGCAGTTCTTC
NA	TRBV6-1	15	TRBJ1-2	TRBD1	CASSEGTGANYGYTF	TGTGCCAGCAGTGAAGGGACAGGAGCTAACTATGGCTACACCTTC
NA	TRBV30	12	TRBJ2-7	TRBD2	CAWTRGGDEQYF	TGTGCCTGGACTCGGGGGGGGGACGAGCAGTACTTC
NA	TRBV5-1	15	TRBJ2-3	TRBD2	CASSVPSGIADTQYF	TGCGCCAGCAGTGTCCCTAGCGGGATTGCAGATACGCAGTATTTT
NA	TRBV20-1	11	TRBJ2-7	NA	CSASRLGEQYF	TGCAGTGCTAGTCGACTGGGCGAGCAGTACTTC
NA	TRBV7-2	16	TRBJ2-7	NA	CASSLVVARDPYEQYF	TGTGCCAGCAGCTTAGTAGTTGCGCGGGATCCATACGAGCAGTACTTC
NA	TRBV5-1	15	TRBJ2-2	TRBD2	CASSPGLDFAGELFF	TGCGCCAGCAGCCCCGGACTAGATTTTGCCGGGGAGCTGTTTTTT
NA	TRBV7-3	15	TRBJ2-1	TRBD2	CASSPSGSNYNEQFF	TGTGCCAGCAGCCCTAGCGGGAGTAACTACAATGAGCAGTTCTTC
NA	TRBV7-3	15	TRBJ2-3	NA	CASSFWAGGTDTQYF	TGTGCCAGCAGCTTTTGGGCAGGGGGGACAGATACGCAGTATTTT
NA	TRBV28	16	TRBJ2-7	TRBD2	CASRPHQGLADYEQYF	TGTGCCAGCAGACCCCATCAAGGACTAGCGGACTACGAGCAGTACTTC
NA	TRBV6-5	15	TRBJ2-6	NA	CASSSGSSGANVLTF	TGTGCCAGCAGTTCCGGTAGCTCTGGGGCCAACGTCCTGACTTTC
NA	TRBV5-1	15	TRBJ1-1	TRBD1	CASSPTGTGDTEAFF	TGCGCCAGCAGCCCCACCGGGACAGGGGATACTGAAGCTTTCTTT
few	TRBV29-1	14	TRBJ2-1	TRBD1	CSLETGLYGNEQFF	TGCAGCCTCGAGACAGGGCTGTACGGGAATGAGCAGTTCTTC